This paragraph covers one T cell receptor beta chain sequence. Its antigen is not known. Other DNA sequences in this sample translate to the same CDR3. This specimen belongs to a study of radiation and T cells in renal cell carcinoma. Study-level information: Nephrectomy followed 15 Gy stereotactic body radiation by 4 weeks.

Time point specified: blood 2 weeks post-SBRT. Described treatment: 15 Gy SBRT to primary tumor, nephrectomy 4 weeks later. Radiation-treated patients gave blood at baseline, week 2 and week 4. The tumor was a clear cell renal cell carcinoma. Clones were sequenced by immunoSEQ multiplex PCR, and TCRdb holds only the in-frame ones, with some missing. The table lists more than 95,000 clones, 81% of them singletons, with 4.5% to 7% in the top ten. V was trimmed by 1 base and J by 4 bases, leaving 7 bases between them. Germline V gives CDR1 GTSNPN, CDR2 SVGIG (reference sequence). This CDR3 region has 12 residues. General study points: Top tumor clonotypes rose in blood 2 weeks post-radiation, then contracted.

The clonotype was recovered from a man in his fifties or sixties with renal cell carcinoma. The sample in question was blood, obtained from a patient whose treatment included radiotherapy and nephrectomy. The chain links TRBV30 to TRBJ2-5; D gene uncertain. The chain's CDR3 is CAWSEGGETQYF. The CDR3 bases are TGTGCCTGGAGTGAAGGTGGAGAGACCCAGTACTTC.